This TCR beta chain stems from a study of T cell repertoires in cytomegalovirus infection. Looking at the study overall: CMV infection and matching HLA type were both indicated by public TCR beta signatures. General observations from the study: CMV-specific TCR beta clonotypes restricted by HLA-C were the ones dominating the ex vivo response.

V was pared by 6 bases and J by 4 bases, with 4 bases of the junction left unmatched. CDR3 size: 14 residues. Germline V lookup: CDR1 SGHTA, CDR2 FQGNSA. This clonotype has at least ten counts. Its antigen is still unknown. TCRdb redid the calling of the reads with MiXCR, one entry per CDR3 protein. The repertoire holds about 300,000 distinct CDR3 sequences, about 25% seen once, with about 15% in the top ten. Input material: PBMCs. This receptor was taken from a human donor in good health (CMV status not recorded). Some clones in this sample may be carry-over from other donors' samples. V gene TRBV7-2 combines with J gene TRBJ2-5; TRBD2 matches 11 bases. In nucleotides, the CDR3 is TGTGCCAGCAGGCGAACTAGCGGGGGAGAGACCCAGTACTTC. It specifies CASRRTSGGETQYF.